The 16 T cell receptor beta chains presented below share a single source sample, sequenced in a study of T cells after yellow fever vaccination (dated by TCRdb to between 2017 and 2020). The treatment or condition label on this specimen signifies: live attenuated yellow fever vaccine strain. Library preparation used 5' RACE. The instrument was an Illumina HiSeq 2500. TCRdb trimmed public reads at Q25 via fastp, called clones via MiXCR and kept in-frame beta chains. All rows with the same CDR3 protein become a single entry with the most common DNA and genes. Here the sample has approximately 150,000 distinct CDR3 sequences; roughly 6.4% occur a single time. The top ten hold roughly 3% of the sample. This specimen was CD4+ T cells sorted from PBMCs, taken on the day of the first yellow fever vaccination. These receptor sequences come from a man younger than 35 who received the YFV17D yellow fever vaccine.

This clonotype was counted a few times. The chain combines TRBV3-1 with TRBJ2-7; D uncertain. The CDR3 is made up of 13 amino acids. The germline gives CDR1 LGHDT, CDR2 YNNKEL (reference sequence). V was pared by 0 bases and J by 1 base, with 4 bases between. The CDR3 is CASSQDISYEQYF. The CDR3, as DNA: TGTGCCAGCAGCCAAGATATTTCCTACGAGCAGTACTTC.

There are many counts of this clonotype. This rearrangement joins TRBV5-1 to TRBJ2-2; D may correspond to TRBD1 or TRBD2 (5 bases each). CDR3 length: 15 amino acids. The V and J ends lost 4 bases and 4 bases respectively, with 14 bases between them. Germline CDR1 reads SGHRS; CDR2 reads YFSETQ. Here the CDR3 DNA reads TGCGCCAGCAGCCCGGGGCGCGGAATCACCGGGGAGCTGTTTTTT. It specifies CASSPGRGITGELFF.

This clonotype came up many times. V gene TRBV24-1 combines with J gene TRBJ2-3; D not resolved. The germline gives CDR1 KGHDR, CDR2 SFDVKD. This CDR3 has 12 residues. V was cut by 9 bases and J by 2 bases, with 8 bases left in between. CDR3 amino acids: CATQKDTDTQYF. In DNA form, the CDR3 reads TGTGCCACCCAGAAGGACACAGATACGCAGTATTTT.

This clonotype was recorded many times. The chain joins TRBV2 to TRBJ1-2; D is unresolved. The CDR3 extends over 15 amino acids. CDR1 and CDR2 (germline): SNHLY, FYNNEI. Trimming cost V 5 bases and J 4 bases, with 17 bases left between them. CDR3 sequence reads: CASSPAATSAYGYTF. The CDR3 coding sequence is TGTGCCAGCAGTCCCGCGGCCACATCGGCCTATGGCTACACCTTC.

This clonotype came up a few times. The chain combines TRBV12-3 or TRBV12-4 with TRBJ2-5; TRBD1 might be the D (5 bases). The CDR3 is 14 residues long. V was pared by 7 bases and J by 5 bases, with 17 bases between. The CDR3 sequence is CASTSQGLRETQYF. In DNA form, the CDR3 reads TGTGCCAGCACCTCTCAGGGTCTCCGGGAGACCCAGTACTTC.

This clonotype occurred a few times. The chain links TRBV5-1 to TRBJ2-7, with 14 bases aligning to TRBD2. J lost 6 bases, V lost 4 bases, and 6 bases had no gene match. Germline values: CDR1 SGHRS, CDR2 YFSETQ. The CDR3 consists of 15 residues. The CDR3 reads CASSLGLAGVGEQYF. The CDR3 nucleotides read TGCGCCAGCAGCCTGGGACTAGCGGGGGTCGGCGAGCAGTACTTC.

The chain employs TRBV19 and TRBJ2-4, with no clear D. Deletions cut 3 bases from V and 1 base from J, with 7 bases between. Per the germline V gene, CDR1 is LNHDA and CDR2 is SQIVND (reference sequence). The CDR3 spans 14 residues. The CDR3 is CASSIMRAKNIQYF. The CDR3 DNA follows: TGTGCCAGTAGTATCATGAGGGCCAAAAACATTCAGTACTTC.

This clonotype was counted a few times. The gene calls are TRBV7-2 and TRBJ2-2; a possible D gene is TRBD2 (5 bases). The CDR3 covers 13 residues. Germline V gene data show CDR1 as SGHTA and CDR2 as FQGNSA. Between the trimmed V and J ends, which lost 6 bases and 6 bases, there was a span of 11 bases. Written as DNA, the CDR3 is TGTGCCAGCAGTACTAGTCCAGCCGGGGAGCTGTTTTTT. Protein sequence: CASSTSPAGELFF.

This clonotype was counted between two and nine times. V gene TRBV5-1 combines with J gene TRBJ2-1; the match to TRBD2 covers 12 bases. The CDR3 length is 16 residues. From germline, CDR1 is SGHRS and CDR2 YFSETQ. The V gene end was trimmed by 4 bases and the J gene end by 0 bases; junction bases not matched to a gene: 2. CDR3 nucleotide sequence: TGCGCCAGCAGCCCTAGCGGGGGGGCCTCCTACAATGAGCAGTTCTTC. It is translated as CASSPSGGASYNEQFF.

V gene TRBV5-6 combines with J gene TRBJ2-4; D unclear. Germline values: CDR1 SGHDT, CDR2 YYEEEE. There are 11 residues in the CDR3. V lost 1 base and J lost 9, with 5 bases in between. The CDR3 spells CASSLRGIQYF. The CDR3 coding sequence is TGTGCCAGCAGCTTGAGAGGCATTCAGTACTTC.

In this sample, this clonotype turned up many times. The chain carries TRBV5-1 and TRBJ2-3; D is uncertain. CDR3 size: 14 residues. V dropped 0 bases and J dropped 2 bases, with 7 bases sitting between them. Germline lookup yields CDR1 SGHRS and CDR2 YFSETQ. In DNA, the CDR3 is TGCGCCAGCAGCTTGGCATCGGCCACAGATACGCAGTATTTT. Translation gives CASSLASATDTQYF.

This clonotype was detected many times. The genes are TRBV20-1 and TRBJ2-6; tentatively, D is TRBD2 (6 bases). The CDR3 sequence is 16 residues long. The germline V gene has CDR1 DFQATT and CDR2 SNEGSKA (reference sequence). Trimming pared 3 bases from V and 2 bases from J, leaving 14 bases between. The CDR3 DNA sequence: TGCAGTGCTAGCCGGGGGACTTCCCCTGGGGCCAACGTCCTGACTTTC. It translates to CSASRGTSPGANVLTF.

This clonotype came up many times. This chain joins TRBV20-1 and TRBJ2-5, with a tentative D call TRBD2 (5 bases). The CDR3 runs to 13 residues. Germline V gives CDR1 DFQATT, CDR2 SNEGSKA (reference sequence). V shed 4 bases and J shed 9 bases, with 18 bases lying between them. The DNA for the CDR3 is TGCAGTGCTATAGCCCCGGCCCCCGGGGCCCAGTACTTC. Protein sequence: CSAIAPAPGAQYF.

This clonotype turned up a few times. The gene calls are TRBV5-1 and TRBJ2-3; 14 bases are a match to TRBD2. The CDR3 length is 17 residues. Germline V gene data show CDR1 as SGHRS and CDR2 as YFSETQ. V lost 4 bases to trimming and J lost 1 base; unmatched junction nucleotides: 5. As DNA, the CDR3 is TGCGCCAGCAGCGCGGGACTAGCGGGGGTAGGCACAGATACGCAGTATTTT. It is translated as CASSAGLAGVGTDTQYF. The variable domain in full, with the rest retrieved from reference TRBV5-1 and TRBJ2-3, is KAGVTQTPRYLIKTRGQQVTLSCSPISGHRSVSWYQQTPGQGLQFLFEYFSETQRNKGNFPGRFSGRQFSNSRSEMNVSTLELGDSALYLCASSAGLAGVGTDTQYFGPGTRLTVL.

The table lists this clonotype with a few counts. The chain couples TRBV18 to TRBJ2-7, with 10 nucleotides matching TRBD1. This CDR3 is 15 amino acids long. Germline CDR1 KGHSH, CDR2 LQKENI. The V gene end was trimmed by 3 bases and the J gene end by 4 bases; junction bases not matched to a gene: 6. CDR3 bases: TGTGCCAGCTCACCGCGGGGACAGGGGTTATACGAGCAGTACTTC. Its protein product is CASSPRGQGLYEQYF.

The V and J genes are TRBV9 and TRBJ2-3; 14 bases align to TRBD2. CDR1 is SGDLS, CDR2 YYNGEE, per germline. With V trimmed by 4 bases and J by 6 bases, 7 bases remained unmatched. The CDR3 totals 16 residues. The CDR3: CASSKGLAGVLDTQYF. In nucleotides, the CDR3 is TGTGCCAGCAGCAAGGGACTAGCGGGGGTCTTGGATACGCAGTATTTT. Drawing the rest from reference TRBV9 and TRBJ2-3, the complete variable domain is DSGVTQTPKHLITATGQRVTLRCSPRSGDLSVYWYQQSLDQGLQFLIQYYNGEERAKGNILERFSAQQFPDLHSELNLSSLELGDSALYFCASSKGLAGVLDTQYFGPGTRLTVL.